This TCR beta chain was retrieved from a study of cytomegalovirus exposure and HLA in healthy donors. General study points: Among donors in an Asian-associated ancestry cluster, a later analysis reportedly found fewer N-insertions than the approximately 700-donor mean. Rare sequences made up most TCRs, while some public TCRs were found in many donors.

Comments on this clone: The antigen remains unidentified.

This PCR relied on a set of 60 Vbeta primers and 13 Jbeta primers. Data came from immunoSEQ multiplex PCR; TCRdb stores just in-frame clones and leaves some out. The top ten hold about 4% of the sample, which has approximately 140,000 clones, about 76% seen once. Trimming cost V 4 bases and J 3 bases; bases outside gene matches: 4. The CDR3 has 14 amino acids. CDR1 is SGHRS and CDR2 is YFSETQ in the germline V gene. The specimen was PBMCs. V usage is TRBV5-1 and J usage is TRBJ2-7, with TRBD1 matching 10 bases. The clonotype was recovered from a human donor in good health. The CDR3 here is CASSPGTGDYEQYF. For the CDR3, the DNA is TGCGCCAGCAGCCCGGGGACAGGGGACTACGAGCAGTACTTC.